This passage covers 2 T cell receptor beta chains from one sample sequenced in a study of human T cells and chemical hapten exposure. Sample time point: patch test 1, 2 weeks after DPC sensitization. The sample's treatment: therapeutic diphenylcyclopropenone sensitization with weekly scalp DPC. MiXCR, applied by TCRdb to the RACE reads, yields one record per CDR3 protein. The table has about 380,000 distinct CDR3 sequences, 4.8% seen once. The sample here was whole blood, taken in connection with sensitization to the hapten diphenylcyclopropenone (DPC). These receptors were taken from a woman aged 45-65 years with alopecia areata. Some clones in this sample may be carry-over from other donors' samples.

This clonotype was seen at least ten times. V gene TRBV14 combines with J gene TRBJ2-7, with no clear D. V shed 3 bases and J shed 0 bases, with 12 bases lying between them. CDR1 and CDR2 from the germline V gene are SGHDN and FVKESK. The CDR3 spans 15 residues. The CDR3 is CASSHLGRDSYEQYF. DNA for the CDR3: TGTGCCAGCAGCCACCTCGGAAGAGACTCCTACGAGCAGTACTTC.

This clonotype was seen many times. The chain uses TRBV5-4 and TRBJ1-2, with TRBD1 matching over 10 bases. Trimming cost V 4 bases and J 5 bases; bases outside gene matches: 11. This CDR3 spans 16 amino acids. Per germline, CDR1 SGHNT and CDR2 YYREEE (reference sequence). For the CDR3, the DNA is TGTGCCAGCAGCCCCCGACAGGGGGCGCTTTTATATGGCTACACCTTC. Encoded protein: CASSPRQGALLYGYTF.